A selection of T cell receptor beta chains follows, all from one sample in a study of T-cell reconstitution after alpha-beta-depleted transplantation in children. TCRdb re-called the PCR reads with MiXCR, one entry per CDR3 protein. The sample yields about 420,000 distinct CDR3 sequences, roughly 17% seen once. The sequences come from PBMCs, mostly from graft donor cells, collected 360 days after TCRalphabeta/CD19-depleted stem cell transplant. Receptors were obtained from a boy younger than two who had a stem cell transplant for Wiskott-Aldrich syndrome, so the T cells may come from the graft donor. Both conserved end residues are part of each CDR3. D genes are given only for firm matches. Expanded clones get a size class; other rows say once, few or many, or leave the size out.

clone_size,d_call,v_call,j_call,cdr3_aa,cdr3_nt
many,TRBD2,TRBV10-3,TRBJ2-1,CAIKSPGLGINEQFF,TGTGCCATCAAGAGTCCCGGACTAGGAATAAATGAGCAGTTCTTC
NA,NA,TRBV6-2/TRBV6-3,TRBJ2-1,CGTSYPAFGRGWGTRQDEQFF,TGTGGGACCAGTTACCCCGCGTTCGGCAGGGGATGGGGTACTCGCCAAGATGAGCAGTTCTTC
NA,TRBD2,TRBV6-5,TRBJ2-1,CASSYLGSGYNEQFF,TGTGCCAGCAGTTACCTCGGTAGCGGGTACAATGAGCAGTTCTTC
few,TRBD2,TRBV3-1,TRBJ2-7,CASSQGGLAGEQYF,TGTGCCAGCAGCCAAGGTGGACTAGCGGGCGAGCAGTACTTC
few,NA,TRBV5-6,TRBJ2-7,CASSLGSRTRRDRYF,TGTGCCAGCAGCTTGGGGTCCCGGACTAGACGGGACAGGTACTTC
few,TRBD2,TRBV20-1,TRBJ2-2,CSAKVSGTGELFF,TGCAGTGCTAAAGTTAGCGGGACCGGGGAGCTGTTTTTT
few,TRBD1,TRBV24-1,TRBJ2-7,CATSDARTGSIYEQYF,TGTGCCACCAGTGATGCTAGGACAGGGTCTATCTACGAGCAGTACTTC
few,TRBD2,TRBV7-2,TRBJ2-3,CASSLAFGASGGTDTQYF,TGTGCCAGCAGCTTAGCCTTTGGCGCTAGCGGGGGCACAGATACGCAGTATTTT
NA,NA,TRBV5-1,TRBJ2-3,CASSFRTVTDTQYF,TGCGCCAGCAGCTTTAGGACGGTGACAGATACGCAGTATTTT
few,TRBD1,TRBV10-3,TRBJ2-1,CATLRGQGDLRDEQFF,TGTGCCACCCTCCGGGGACAGGGAGATCTGCGGGATGAGCAGTTCTTC